This T cell receptor beta chain is from a study of CD8 T cells in Susac syndrome. The germline gives CDR1 SGHDT, CDR2 YYEEEE. The CDR3 loop spans 15 amino acids. V lost 5 bases, J lost 2 bases, and 17 bases lay in between. Random hexamers served to reverse transcribe roughly 0.5 to 1 ug RNA. TCRdb redid the calling of the immunoSEQ multiplex PCR reads with MiXCR, one entry per CDR3 protein. The sample has about 73,000 distinct CDR3 sequences, about 95% seen once. The sequencing sample was made of CD8+ T cells from PBMCs. The J gene is TRBJ2-7, the V gene TRBV5-6; D possibly corresponds to TRBD1 (6 bases). This TCR derives from a human donor with multiple sclerosis. The CDR3 is CASRNQGHMTYEQYF. DNA for the CDR3: TGTGCCAGCAGGAATCAGGGGCATATGACCTACGAGCAGTACTTC.